This T cell receptor beta chain was profiled in a study of molecular identifiers for immune sequencing clone quantification (dated by TCRdb to between 2018 and 2020). Regarding the complete study: For a replicate experiment, RNA from around 20,000 or 99,000 naive CD8 T cells was divided into five aliquots, of which four were sequenced. CD8 T cells were used in a methods study to benchmark molecular-identifier clustering-based TCR repertoire sequencing (MIDCIRS) and TCR RNA copy counting. Points the paper makes about the study in general: About three recovered TCR RNA copies per cell were obtained by modeling, versus approximately 10 by digital PCR, implying a capture efficiency of about 30%. Spiked-in Jurkat TCR RNA equivalent to a single cell was reported to be detectable even among approximately 900,000 naive CD8 T cells. When barcode sub-clustering was left out, chimeric consensus sequences inflated TCR diversity, with chimeras reaching as high as 47%. In CMV-specific effector cells, clones with more than 20 RNA copies accounted for over 98% of molecules, whereas in naive cells such clones accounted for under 1%. The naive libraries included spiked-in Jurkat TCR RNA (roughly eleven copies' worth), and this Jurkat TCR RNA is not part of the donor repertoire. Identical TCR molecules sharing a barcode could cause highly expanded clone sizes to be underestimated.

Naive CD8 T cell libraries were made from about 21,000 to 970,000 sorted cells using 10%, 30% or 50% of purified RNA. Naive CD8 T cells were FACS-sorted as CD8+CD4-CCR7+CD45RA+ on a BD FACSAria II into RLT Plus buffer. Roughly ten TCR copies' worth of Jurkat RNA were spiked into about 20,000-1,000,000 naive CD8 T cell samples to test detection sensitivity. CD8 T cells were enriched using RosetteSep CD8+ T Cell Enrichment Cocktail and Ficoll-Paque, and the enriched cells then underwent ACK red cell lysis. The method was PCR. Reads for this sample came from an Illumina HiSeq 4000. Preparation of bulk TCR libraries followed a previously described approach, with the TCR primers listed in Table S5. The Qiagen AllPrep DNA/RNA kit was used to purify total RNA. Before any analysis, reads coming from multiple sequencing runs of the same library were combined into one pool. On the study's bioinformatics: Reads were retained only if the reads had an exact TCR constant sequence, and the retained reads were trimmed to 150 nt and grouped according to their 12-nt molecular barcodes. Reads in each barcode group were sub-clustered using a 15% Levenshtein threshold, and a quality-weighted consensus sequence was built for each RNA molecule. Non-functional sequences were removed, as were lower-count sequences one edit away from another. Based on a fit of two negative binomial distributions, barcode sub-clusters having less than 20% of the maximum read count were discarded. Using fastp at Q25 and MiXCR, TCRdb reprocessed the public reads and kept productive beta chains. When rows share a CDR3 protein, they turn into one entry using the most common DNA and genes. The V and J calls reflect TCRdb's pipeline rather than the authors' work. Across this sample there are tens of thousands of distinct CDR3 sequences, with around 18% seen only once. The ten top clones hold over 1.3% of the sample.

This clonotype was found a few times. Its antigen is not yet known. Qualities for individual bases were not recorded, and no much larger clone is one base off. From the germline V gene, CDR1 is LGHNA and CDR2 is YSLEER. Measured from the cysteine to the phenylalanine, the CDR3 is 16 residues long. Only the CDR3 part of the read is kept: 48 bases, read in frame from the first base. Relative to germline, V is missing 0 bases and J is missing 6 bases, with 8 bases of the junction outside any gene match. The origin of this receptor is a human donor in good health. Some libraries in this study had Jurkat cell RNA spiked in. Sample: naive CD8+ T cells from blood, with Jurkat cell RNA spiked in. The sample's cell subset or site label, decoded: FACS-sorted CD8+CD4-CCR7+CD45RA+ naive T cells. Recombination connected TRBV4-3 to TRBJ2-1; 7 bases in the middle match TRBD2. The sequenced DNA is TGCGCCAGCAGCCAAGAACCCAGCGGGGTACTCAATGAGCAGTTCTTC. Its translation is CASSQEPSGVLNEQFF.